This T cell receptor beta chain was recovered during a study of blood T cell repertoires in COVID-19. The overall study: Both acute and convalescent COVID-19 samples were obtained from the United States, Italy and Spain.

Original methodology: Estimates of nucleated cell counts were drawn from the amplification of reference gene primers. The protocol was immunoSEQ multiplex PCR, while the TCRdb copy is restricted to in-frame clones and leaves out a portion. Clone size and V and J calls were adopted from that table, with D and trimming inferred from the DNA. The data hold nearly 200,000 clones, with 84% observed a single time. Germline V gene lookup returns CDR1 MNHNY and CDR2 SVGAGI (reference sequence). This CDR3 is built from 14 residues. V shed 8 bases and J 6 bases; nucleotides not matched to a gene: 9. What was sequenced was peripheral blood. J is TRBJ1-3 and V is TRBV6-6; 8 nucleotides line up with TRBD1. The clonotype was recovered from a human donor in a cohort sampled during active COVID-19. This chain's CDR3 is CASHNPGGANTIYF. DNA for the CDR3: TGTGCCAGCCACAACCCAGGGGGCGCAAACACCATATATTTT.